This entry lists 7 T cell receptor beta chains sequenced from one sample in a study of blood T cell repertoires in COVID-19 (dated by TCRdb to about 2020). Receptor amplification or capture employed the immunoSEQ multiplex PCR assay. TCRdb limited this immuneACCESS table to in-frame rearrangements with V and J called. A share of clones is missing; checked studies link under half to unresolved V genes, and the rest is unexplained. Present in this sample are some 120,000 clones, approximately 90% of which were seen just once. Over 1.5% of the sample lies in the top ten. The sample consisted of peripheral blood. These receptors were obtained from a human donor in a cohort sampled during active COVID-19.

This clone was seen more than once but under ten times. This sequence joins TRBV4-1 and TRBJ1-3; no firm D call. The V gene lost 0 bases and the J gene lost 2 bases, with 8 bases spanning the gap. The CDR3 loop spans 15 amino acids. Germline lookup yields CDR1 MGHRA and CDR2 YSYEKL. CDR3 amino acids: CASSQDSGTGNTIYF. CDR3 in DNA: TGCGCCAGCAGCCAAGATTCGGGTACTGGAAACACCATATATTTT.

The chain has TRBV6-2 or TRBV6-3 and TRBJ2-3; 12 bases fit TRBD2. The CDR3 loop spans 17 amino acids. CDR1 and CDR2 from the germline V gene are MNHEY and SVGEGT. V lost 2 bases and J lost 0; bases outside the gene matches: 3. The CDR3 DNA is TGTGCCAGCAGTTACCCTGGGACTAGCGGGAGCACAGATACGCAGTATTTT. Protein sequence: CASSYPGTSGSTDTQYF.

The J gene is TRBJ2-3, the V gene TRBV11-1; 9 nucleotides match TRBD1. Germline lookup yields CDR1 SGHAT and CDR2 FQDESV (reference sequence). The CDR3 covers 15 residues. The junction had 6 bases not matched to a gene; V was cut back by 4 bases and J by 4 bases. The CDR3 DNA follows: TGTGCCAGCAGCTCTCCGGGACAGGGAGCAGATACGCAGTATTTT. Translation gives CASSSPGQGADTQYF.

This clone was picked up one time. CDR3 in DNA: TGTGCCAGCAGCACGACTAGCGGGAGGGGTGGGGAGACCCAGTACTTC. Protein: CASSTTSGRGGETQYF. The J gene is TRBJ2-5, the V gene TRBV21-1; the table's D call of TRBD2 was not tested on the DNA. TRBV21-1 is a pseudogene segment. The CDR3 sequence is 16 residues long.

V and J are TRBV5-4 and TRBJ2-3; 8 nucleotides agree with TRBD2. CDR3 length: 14 residues. The V gene's germline CDR1 is SGHNT and CDR2 YYREEE (reference sequence). Losses at the gene ends were 0 bases for V and 9 bases for J; bases not matched to a gene: 6. DNA of the CDR3: TGTGCCAGCAGCTTGGCGGGGGGGCCGAGGACGCAGTATTTT. Residues: CASSLAGGPRTQYF. Full variable domain (outside the CDR3, taken from reference TRBV5-4 and TRBJ2-3): ETGVTQSPTHLIKTRGQQVTLRCSSQSGHNTVSWYQQALGQGPQFIFQYYREEENGRGNFPPRFSGLQFPNYSSELNVNALELDDSALYLCASSLAGGPRTQYFGPGTRLTVL.

The V gene is TRBV15, the J gene TRBJ2-3, with 10 bases that match TRBD2. CDR3 length: 16 residues. V lost 3 bases, J lost 4 bases, and 7 bases stayed unmatched. The germline V gene encodes CDR1 LNHNV and CDR2 YYDKDF (reference sequence). This chain's CDR3 is CATSSLASGGADTQYF. As DNA, the CDR3 is TGTGCCACCAGCAGTTTGGCTAGCGGGGGTGCAGATACGCAGTATTTT.

The V gene is TRBV5-1, the J gene TRBJ2-5; D perhaps matches TRBD1 (5 bases). This CDR3 has 14 residues. Trimming took off 6 bases at V and 5 bases at J, with 17 bases between the two ends. The germline V gene encodes CDR1 SGHRS and CDR2 YFSETQ. CDR3 amino acids: CASTLDRPRETQYF. CDR3 DNA sequence: TGCGCCAGCACCCTCGACAGACCACGGGAGACCCAGTACTTC.